Presented here are 7 T cell receptor beta chains from one specimen sequenced in a study of blood T cell repertoires in COVID-19. Assay: immunoSEQ multiplex PCR; the TCRdb copy retains only in-frame clones and omits some. The table records roughly 350,000 clones, approximately 88% of them present only once. Sequenced material: peripheral blood. The source of these receptors is a woman aged 45-65 years with active or convalescent COVID-19.

The chain links TRBV11-1 to TRBJ2-1; D is possibly TRBD1 (6 bases). The CDR3 spans 13 residues. From germline, CDR1 is SGHAT and CDR2 FQDESV (reference sequence). V gave up 8 bases and J gave up 1 base, with 9 bases separating them. The CDR3 nucleotides are TGTGCCAGCCGAGGGGGTTCCTACAATGAGCAGTTCTTC. Protein sequence: CASRGGSYNEQFF.

The chain joins TRBV6-6 to TRBJ1-5; 7 nucleotides agree with TRBD1. CDR3 length equals 15 residues. Germline V gene lookup returns CDR1 MNHNY and CDR2 SVGAGI (reference sequence). Trimming took 5 bases from V and 7 from J; bases not matched to a gene: 11. The CDR3 nucleotides read TGTGCCAGCAGTGACTTGACAGGGACGGGGCAGCCCCAGCATTTT. This sequence encodes CASSDLTGTGQPQHF.

Turning to this clone: Relative to the germline gene, one junction end is altered; a read error may explain this. V usage is TRBV7-7 and J usage is TRBJ2-1, with D possibly TRBD1 on 5 matching bases. The CDR3 runs to 15 residues. The germline V gene has CDR1 SSHAT and CDR2 FNYEAQ (reference sequence). The CDR3 DNA follows: TGTGCTAGCAGCTTAGGATTTCAGGGCTACAATGAGCAGTTCTTC. This codes for CASSLGFQGYNEQFF.

This chain uses TRBV7-3 with TRBJ2-2; D gene unclear. Trimming removed 2 bases from V and 8 bases from J, with 6 bases in between. Per the germline V gene, CDR1 is SGHTA and CDR2 is FQGTGA. The CDR3 extends over 12 amino acids. The CDR3 sequence: CASSLAIGELFF. CDR3 sequence (DNA): TGTGCCAGCAGCTTAGCTATAGGGGAGCTGTTTTTT.

For the CDR3, the DNA is TGTGCCAGCAGGATGGGACAGGGGTATTCCTACGAGCAGTACTTC. As protein: CASRMGQGYSYEQYF. V gene TRBV28 combines with J gene TRBJ2-7; 10 nucleotides line up with TRBD1. This CDR3 has 15 residues. V lost 6 bases to trimming and J lost 1 base; unmatched junction nucleotides: 6. Germline lookup yields CDR1 MDHEN and CDR2 SYDVKM.

The rearrangement links TRBV6-6 to TRBJ2-7; TRBD1 might be the D (6 bases). The CDR3 is 12 amino acids. CDR1 and CDR2 from the germline V gene are MNHNY and SVGAGI (reference sequence). Trimming cost V 6 bases and J 5 bases, with 11 bases left between them. As DNA, the CDR3 is TGTGCCAGCAGCCTTTACAGGGACGAGCAGTACTTC. This sequence encodes CASSLYRDEQYF.

This clone was seen more than once but under ten times. The chain is built from TRBV7-9 and TRBJ1-2; tentative D call: TRBD1 (5 bases). Germline CDR1 is SEHNR and CDR2 is FQNEAQ (reference sequence). The CDR3 contains 14 residues. The V end was cut by 1 base, the J end by 6 bases, with 12 bases between. CDR3 DNA: TGTGCCAGCAGCTTAGATGCAGGGCCGGATGGCTACACCTTC. Translated: CASSLDAGPDGYTF. The variable domain in full, completed from reference TRBV7-9 and TRBJ1-2, reads DTGVSQNPRHKITKRGQNVTFRCDPISEHNRLYWYRQTLGQGPEFLTYFQNEAQLEKSRLLSDRFSAERPKGSFSTLEIQRTEQGDSAMYLCASSLDAGPDGYTFGSGTRLTVV.